The 8 T cell receptor beta chains below come from one sample, sequenced in a study of identical twins. TCRdb reanalysed the 5' RACE reads using MiXCR and keeps one entry per CDR3 protein. This sample carries about 200,000 distinct CDR3 sequences, about a sixth of them seen once, and the ten largest clones take 40%. These records were also assigned to another study, of T cells expressing NK-cell markers.

Input material: CD8+ T cells sorted from blood. The receptors originated from a woman aged 18-29 years in good health.

The chain couples TRBV5-1 to TRBJ1-1; D gene ambiguous. Germline CDR1 reads SGHRS; CDR2 reads YFSETQ. Between the trimmed V and J ends, which lost 0 bases and 4 bases, there was a span of 7 bases. The CDR3 has 13 amino acids. The CDR3: CASSLGGTTEAFF. The CDR3 DNA reads TGCGCCAGCAGCTTGGGAGGAACCACTGAAGCTTTCTTT.

This clonotype was found a few times. The chain employs TRBV6-5 and TRBJ1-6; unclear D gene. The CDR3 runs 12 residues. V lost 3 bases and J lost 9, with 6 bases in between. Looked up from germline, CDR1 is MNHEY and CDR2 is SVGAGI. The CDR3 sequence: CASSYWGSPLHF. As DNA, the CDR3 is TGTGCCAGCAGTTATTGGGGTTCACCCCTCCACTTT.

The table lists this clonotype with a few counts. J is TRBJ2-7 and V is TRBV12-3 or TRBV12-4, with unresolved D. Deletions cut 3 bases from V and 7 bases from J, with 16 bases between. The CDR3 extends over 14 amino acids. In DNA form, the CDR3 reads TGTGCCAGCAGTTTCGGTACTACGTTGAATGAGCAGTACTTC. Translation: CASSFGTTLNEQYF.

The rearrangement links TRBV12-3 or TRBV12-4 to TRBJ2-3; 10 bases align to TRBD2. Trimming removed 4 bases from V and 1 base from J; junction bases left unmatched: 5. The CDR3 extends over 16 amino acids. For the CDR3, the DNA is TGTGCCAGCAGTTCCGGGACTAGCGACCGCACAGATACGCAGTATTTT. Its translation: CASSSGTSDRTDTQYF.

V gene TRBV12-3 or TRBV12-4 combines with J gene TRBJ2-1, with TRBD2 matching over 9 bases. This CDR3 spans 15 amino acids. The ends lost 5 bases at V and 8 bases at J; junction bases unmatched: 10. Here the CDR3 reads CASSGWRGGHDEQFF. The CDR3 DNA sequence: TGTGCCAGCAGTGGGTGGCGGGGGGGCCACGATGAGCAGTTCTTC.

The chain combines TRBV6-2 or TRBV6-3 with TRBJ2-5, with a tentative D call TRBD2 (6 bases). This CDR3 is built from 14 residues. V shed 9 bases and J shed 0 bases, with 14 bases lying between them. The V gene's germline CDR1 is MNHEY and CDR2 SVGEGT. The CDR3 protein is CASEAEGYQETQYF. The CDR3 region has the DNA TGTGCCAGTGAGGCGGAGGGGTACCAAGAGACCCAGTACTTC.

The rearrangement links TRBV20-1 to TRBJ2-3, with 13 bases matching TRBD2. J was trimmed by 4 bases and V by 3 bases; bases with no gene match: 16. The germline V gene encodes CDR1 DFQATT and CDR2 SNEGSKA (reference sequence). The CDR3 totals 19 residues. The CDR3 sequence: CSASGLAGEHPRESDTQYF. CDR3 DNA: TGCAGTGCTAGTGGACTAGCGGGGGAGCACCCTCGGGAGTCAGATACGCAGTATTTT.

The chain uses TRBV11-3 and TRBJ2-7; D is unresolved. Per the germline V gene, CDR1 is SGHNT and CDR2 is YENEEA. V gave up 8 bases and J gave up 1 base, with 15 bases separating them. The CDR3 spans 14 residues. The CDR3 reads CASRIEHPSYEQYF. Here the CDR3 DNA reads TGTGCCAGCCGGATTGAGCACCCATCCTACGAGCAGTACTTC.